This passage covers 6 T cell receptor beta chains from one sample sequenced in a study of post-analysis software for immune sequencing data. Study conclusions and caveats: Patients showed TRBV5-6, TRBV5-1 and TRBV20-1 among roughly 5 TRBV segments more frequent than in controls.

cDNA libraries of TCR beta carried unique molecular identifiers. One entry per CDR3 protein, called by TCRdb with MiXCR from the PCR reads. The table shows around 770,000 distinct CDR3 sequences, with about 43% occurring only once. Their antigens remain unidentified. The sequenced material came from blood. These receptors came from a girl between 5 and 17 years old with multiple sclerosis.

This chain links TRBV30 with TRBJ2-7; 9 nucleotides line up with TRBD1. The J segment lost 7 bases and the V segment lost 5 bases, leaving 15 bases of the junction unmatched. The CDR3 is made up of 15 amino acids. CDR1 GTSNPN and CDR2 SVGIG come from the germline V gene (reference sequence). CDR3: CAWGYRQGGDEEQYF. For the CDR3, the DNA is TGTGCCTGGGGTTATAGACAGGGGGGGGATGAAGAGCAGTACTTC.

This sequence joins TRBV28 and TRBJ1-2; D is undetermined. The germline V gene encodes CDR1 MDHEN and CDR2 SYDVKM. There are 13 residues in the CDR3. Trimming left V 8 bases short and J 4 bases short, with 14 bases between. CDR3 sequence reads: CASGQTEIYGYTF. In DNA, the CDR3 is TGTGCCAGCGGTCAGACGGAGATCTATGGCTACACCTTC.

This clonotype was seen a few times. The germline gene is not matched at one end of the junction; a read error may be the cause. V is TRBV7-7 and J is TRBJ2-7, with D maybe TRBD1 (8 bases). CDR3 length: 15 amino acids. CDR1 and CDR2 (germline): SSHAT, FNYEAQ (reference sequence). The CDR3 nucleotides read TGTGCTAGCAGCTTAGACAGGGGCGGGAGCCACGAGCAGTACTTC. This codes for CASSLDRGGSHEQYF. Filled out from reference TRBV7-7 and TRBJ2-7, the complete variable domain reads GAGVSQSPRYKVTKRGQDVTLRCDPISSHATLYWYQQALGQGPEFLTYFNYEAQPDKSGLPSDRFSAERPEGSISTLTIQRTEQRDSAMYRCASSLDRGGSHEQYFGPGTRLTVT.

This chain uses TRBV5-6 with TRBJ2-1; D unresolved. The CDR3 covers 13 residues. The V end lost 1 base, the J end lost 9 bases, and 11 bases lay between the germline ends. In germline, CDR1 is SGHDT, CDR2 YYEEEE. CDR3 DNA: TGTGCCAGCAGCTTGAGACCCCACAGTGAGCAGTTCTTC. It encodes CASSLRPHSEQFF.

This clonotype was observed a handful of times. The chain carries TRBV6-5 and TRBJ1-1; D might be TRBD1 (5 bases). The CDR3 covers 18 residues. Trimming took 1 base from V and 4 from J, leaving 22 bases between them. CDR1 and CDR2 (germline): MNHEY, SVGAGI. The CDR3 coding sequence is TGTGCCAGCAGTTACTTCGGGCGGGCGCCACTGAGGGGCACTGAAGCTTTCTTT. Translating gives CASSYFGRAPLRGTEAFF.

The chain combines TRBV12-3 or TRBV12-4 with TRBJ1-4; perhaps TRBD1 as D (6 bases). The ends were cut back, 6 bases at V and 8 bases at J, with 10 bases in the middle. The CDR3 has 12 amino acids. Here the CDR3 reads CASSRGGEKLFF. The DNA for the CDR3 is TGTGCCAGCAGCAGGGGTGGCGAAAAACTGTTTTTT.